This T cell receptor beta chain was captured by sequencing in a study of T cell responses to AZD1222 COVID-19 vaccine. The repertoire was sequenced with immunoSEQ multiplex PCR; TCRdb's copy has only in-frame clones and lacks some. There are about 210,000 clones in the sample; about 94% occur only once, and around 1.5% lies in the top ten. The CDR3 is 17 residues long. Per the germline V gene, CDR1 is ENHRY and CDR2 is SYGVKD. J was trimmed by 4 bases and V by 1 base; bases with no gene match: 10. The rearrangement uses TRBV10-3 and TRBJ2-5; 9 nucleotides line up with TRBD2. The sequencing used peripheral blood, collected 28 days after the second dose of the MenACWY control vaccine. The receptor was isolated from an adult who received the MenACWY meningococcal vaccine as a control. CDR3 bases: TGTGCCATCAGTGAGTTGGGACTAGCCAACTATAGAGAGACCCAGTACTTC. Protein sequence: CAISELGLANYRETQYF.